These 10 T cell receptor beta chains originate from one sample sequenced in a study of T-cell memory formation after mild COVID-19. Via MiXCR, TCRdb re-called the 5' RACE reads, giving one row per CDR3 protein. Among under 85,000 distinct CDR3 sequences listed, around 14% were seen once. Specimen: PBMCs or a T cell subset sorted from them (not recorded which). The receptors originated from an adult woman who had mild COVID-19 (a few samples of this study predate the infection). Cell type and time point are not known.

CDR3: CSAPDSEANYEQYF. CDR3 DNA sequence: TGCAGTGCCCCCGACAGTGAAGCAAACTACGAGCAGTACTTC. The chain recombines TRBV20-1 with TRBJ2-7; tentatively, D is TRBD1 (5 bases). CDR1 and CDR2 (germline): DFQATT, SNEGSKA (reference sequence). The CDR3 is 14 amino acids. Between the trimmed V and J ends, which lost 6 bases and 3 bases, there was a span of 18 bases.

This clonotype was counted only a few times. V and J are TRBV12-3 or TRBV12-4 and TRBJ1-4; 9 bases match TRBD1. The CDR3 loop spans 14 amino acids. With V trimmed by 6 bases and J by 2 bases, 1 base remained unmatched. CDR3 DNA: TGTGCCAGCAGGACAGGGGGTACTAATGAAAAACTGTTTTTT. Its translation: CASRTGGTNEKLFF.

The V gene is TRBV6-6, the J gene TRBJ2-5, with TRBD2 as a possible D gene (6 bases). Germline V gene data show CDR1 as MNHNY and CDR2 as SVGAGI (reference sequence). With 0 bases removed from V and 2 bases from J, the gap between germline ends came to 10 bases. The CDR3 is 15 amino acids. This CDR3 reads CASSYSGGIQETQYF. As DNA, the CDR3 is TGTGCCAGCAGTTACTCGGGAGGAATTCAAGAGACCCAGTACTTC.

The J gene is TRBJ2-1, the V gene TRBV12-5; the match to TRBD2 covers 10 bases. V lost 1 base, J lost 4 bases, and 4 bases stayed unmatched. The CDR3 covers 16 residues. Per the germline V gene, CDR1 is LGHNT and CDR2 is FRNRAP. The CDR3 bases are TGTGCTAGTGGTTTGGGGACTAGCGGTCCTTACAATGAGCAGTTCTTC. Translating it yields CASGLGTSGPYNEQFF.

The chain uses TRBV4-1 and TRBJ2-3; the D gene is possibly TRBD2 (6 bases). With 4 bases removed from V and 0 bases from J, the gap between germline ends came to 11 bases. CDR3 length: 15 amino acids. The germline V gene has CDR1 MGHRA and CDR2 YSYEKL. The CDR3 spells CASSPPAGSTDTQYF. Written as DNA, the CDR3 is TGCGCCAGCAGCCCCCCGGCGGGGAGCACAGATACGCAGTATTTT.

The chain employs TRBV5-5 and TRBJ1-1; D not resolved. Germline CDR1 and CDR2: SGHKS and YYEKEE (reference sequence). The V and J ends lost 3 bases and 6 bases respectively, with 15 bases between them. This CDR3 spans 14 amino acids. The CDR3 DNA sequence: TGTGCCAGCAGCTGGGAGATGGTGTCTCCTGAAGCTTTCTTT. This encodes CASSWEMVSPEAFF.

The chain employs TRBV3-1 and TRBJ2-5; a weak D match, TRBD1 (7 bases). Germline V lookup: CDR1 LGHDT, CDR2 YNNKEL (reference sequence). Trimming shortened V by 4 bases and J by 5 bases, and 14 bases separated the two germline ends. The CDR3 runs 14 residues. CDR3 coding DNA: TGTGCCAGCAGCCCCAGGGGGGCGTGGGAGACCCAGTACTTC. The encoded protein is CASSPRGAWETQYF.

The chain employs TRBV12-3 or TRBV12-4 and TRBJ2-1; D ambiguous. Trimming shortened V by 8 bases and J by 10 bases, and 18 bases separated the two germline ends. The CDR3 has 13 amino acids. The CDR3 nucleotides are TGTGCCAGCCAAAGGGCCGACGGTGGAGAGCAGTTCTTC. This codes for CASQRADGGEQFF.

This clonotype was recorded a few times. CDR3 amino acids: CASSQGTGTGNTIYF. The CDR3 bases are TGCGCCAGCAGCCAAGGGACAGGGACTGGAAACACCATATATTTT. The genes are TRBV4-3 and TRBJ1-3; 8 bases match TRBD1. Germline V gives CDR1 LGHNA, CDR2 YSLEER. The CDR3 length is 15 residues. V lost 1 base, J lost 2 bases, and 1 base stayed unmatched.

The chain joins TRBV18 to TRBJ2-7; 7 bases line up with TRBD1. The ends lost 2 bases at V and 2 bases at J; junction bases unmatched: 6. Germline CDR1 is KGHSH and CDR2 is LQKENI. This CDR3 contains 15 residues. The CDR3 loop reads CASSPSGTVTYEQYF. The CDR3 DNA reads TGTGCCAGCTCACCATCGGGGACAGTCACCTACGAGCAGTACTTC.